This T cell receptor beta chain was sequenced during a study of cytomegalovirus exposure and HLA in healthy donors. Study results and limitations: Across donors, presence/absence analyses took sequencing depth to be roughly uniform. It was shown in a later analysis that HLA-associated TCR beta chains were more clonally expanded than other, equally common chains.

V lost 5 bases to trimming and J lost 5 bases; unmatched junction nucleotides: 4. Per the germline V gene, CDR1 is SGHTA and CDR2 is FQGTGA. The CDR3 is 15 amino acids. The study sampled nominally healthy donors, though unrecorded immune exposures were likely. Primers included in the PCR were 60 Vbeta and 13 Jbeta primers. Clones were sequenced by immunoSEQ multiplex PCR, and TCRdb holds only the in-frame ones, with some missing. Of about 140,000 clones listed, around nine tenths are singletons. With respect to this clone: No antigen is known for it.

This TCR derives from a woman in her 30s in good health and CMV-seronegative. The sample comprised PBMCs. J is TRBJ2-5 and V is TRBV7-3; 14 nucleotides line up with TRBD2. The CDR3 sequence: CASSPGTSGGETQYF. The CDR3 DNA follows: TGTGCCAGCAGCCCCGGGACTAGCGGGGGCGAGACCCAGTACTTC.